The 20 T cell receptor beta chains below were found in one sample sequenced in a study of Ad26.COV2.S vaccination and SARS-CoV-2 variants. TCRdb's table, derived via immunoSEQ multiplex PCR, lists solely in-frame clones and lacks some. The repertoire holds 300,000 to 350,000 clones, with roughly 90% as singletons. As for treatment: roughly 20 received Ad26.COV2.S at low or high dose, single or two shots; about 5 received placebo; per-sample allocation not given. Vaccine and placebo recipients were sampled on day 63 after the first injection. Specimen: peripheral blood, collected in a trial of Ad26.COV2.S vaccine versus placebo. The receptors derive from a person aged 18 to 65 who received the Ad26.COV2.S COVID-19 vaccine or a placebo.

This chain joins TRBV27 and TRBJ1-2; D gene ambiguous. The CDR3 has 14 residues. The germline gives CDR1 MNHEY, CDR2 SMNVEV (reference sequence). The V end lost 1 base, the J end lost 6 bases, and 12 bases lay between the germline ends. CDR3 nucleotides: TGTGCCAGCAGTTTATTGGGGTACGGGGATGGCTACACCTTC. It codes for CASSLLGYGDGYTF.

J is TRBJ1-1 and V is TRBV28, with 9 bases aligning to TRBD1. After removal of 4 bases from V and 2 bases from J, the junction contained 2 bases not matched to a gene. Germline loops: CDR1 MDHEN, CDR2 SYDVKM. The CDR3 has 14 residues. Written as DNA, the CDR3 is TGTGCCAGCAGTTCGGGACAGGGAAACACTGAAGCTTTCTTT. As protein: CASSSGQGNTEAFF.

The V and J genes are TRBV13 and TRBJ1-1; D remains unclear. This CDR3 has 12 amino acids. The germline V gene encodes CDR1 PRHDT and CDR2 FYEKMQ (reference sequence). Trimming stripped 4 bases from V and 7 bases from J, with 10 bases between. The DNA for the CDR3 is TGTGCCAGCAGCTCGCTTCCCGATGAAGCTTTCTTT. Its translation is CASSSLPDEAFF.

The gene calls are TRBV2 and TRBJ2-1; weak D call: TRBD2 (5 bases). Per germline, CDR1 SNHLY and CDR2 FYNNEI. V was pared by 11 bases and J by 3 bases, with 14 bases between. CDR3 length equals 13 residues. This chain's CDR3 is CAGSDLLYNEQFF. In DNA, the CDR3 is TGTGCCGGGTCGGACTTACTCTACAATGAGCAGTTCTTC.

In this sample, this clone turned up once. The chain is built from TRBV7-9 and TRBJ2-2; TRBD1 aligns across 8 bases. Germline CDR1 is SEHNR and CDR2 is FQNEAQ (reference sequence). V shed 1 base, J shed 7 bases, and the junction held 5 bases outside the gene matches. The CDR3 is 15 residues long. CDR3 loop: CASSLEGQGIGELFF. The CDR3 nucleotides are TGTGCCAGCAGCTTAGAAGGACAGGGTATCGGGGAGCTGTTTTTT.

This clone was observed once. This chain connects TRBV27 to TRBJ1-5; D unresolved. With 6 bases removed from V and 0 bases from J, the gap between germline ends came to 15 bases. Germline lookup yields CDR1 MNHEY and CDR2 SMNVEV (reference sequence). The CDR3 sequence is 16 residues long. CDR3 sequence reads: CASSPRQLNSNQPQHF. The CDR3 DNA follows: TGTGCCAGCAGCCCACGTCAGCTCAATAGCAATCAGCCCCAGCATTTT.

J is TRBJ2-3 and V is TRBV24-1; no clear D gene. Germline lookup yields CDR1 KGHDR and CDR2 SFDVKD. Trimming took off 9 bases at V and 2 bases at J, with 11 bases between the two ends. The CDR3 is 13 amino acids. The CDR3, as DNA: TGTGCCACCGCCGACTGGAACACAGATACGCAGTATTTT. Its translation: CATADWNTDTQYF.

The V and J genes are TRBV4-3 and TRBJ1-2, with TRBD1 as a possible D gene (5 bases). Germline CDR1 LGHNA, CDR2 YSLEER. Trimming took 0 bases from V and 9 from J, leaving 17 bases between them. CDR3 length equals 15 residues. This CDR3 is CASSQDTGGPSRYTF. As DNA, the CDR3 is TGCGCCAGCAGCCAAGATACAGGTGGGCCCTCCCGCTACACCTTC.

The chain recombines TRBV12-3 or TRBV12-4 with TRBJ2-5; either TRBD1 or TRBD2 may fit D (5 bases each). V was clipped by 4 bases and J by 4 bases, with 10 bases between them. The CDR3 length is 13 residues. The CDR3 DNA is TGTGCCAGCAGTTATCGGGACGTAGAGACCCAGTACTTC. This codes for CASSYRDVETQYF.

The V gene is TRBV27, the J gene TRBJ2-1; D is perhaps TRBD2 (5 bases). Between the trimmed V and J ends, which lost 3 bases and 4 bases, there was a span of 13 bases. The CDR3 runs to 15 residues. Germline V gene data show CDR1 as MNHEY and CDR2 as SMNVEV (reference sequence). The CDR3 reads CASSFGDSVYNEQFF. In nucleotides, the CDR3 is TGTGCCAGCAGTTTCGGGGATAGCGTATACAATGAGCAGTTCTTC.

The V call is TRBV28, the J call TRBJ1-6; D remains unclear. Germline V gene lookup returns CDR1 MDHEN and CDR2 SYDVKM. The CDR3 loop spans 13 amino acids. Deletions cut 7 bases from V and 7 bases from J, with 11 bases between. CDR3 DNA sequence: TGTGCCAGCAACCTACAGAAGAATTCACCCCTCCACTTT. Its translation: CASNLQKNSPLHF.

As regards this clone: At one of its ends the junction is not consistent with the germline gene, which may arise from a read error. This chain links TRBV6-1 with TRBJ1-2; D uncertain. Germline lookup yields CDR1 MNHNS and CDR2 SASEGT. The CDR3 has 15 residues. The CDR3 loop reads CASTERVGANYGYTF. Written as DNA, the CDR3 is TGTGCCAGCACTGAACGGGTCGGGGCTAACTATGGCTACACCTTC.

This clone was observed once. This chain's CDR3 is CASTEIRGGLGGYTF. CDR3 coding DNA: TGTGCCAGCACTGAGATTCGGGGTGGATTGGGGGGCTACACCTTC. The gene calls are TRBV28 and TRBJ1-2; D ambiguous. Germline CDR1 is MDHEN and CDR2 is SYDVKM. The V and J ends lost 7 bases and 8 bases respectively, with 23 bases between them. This CDR3 spans 15 amino acids.

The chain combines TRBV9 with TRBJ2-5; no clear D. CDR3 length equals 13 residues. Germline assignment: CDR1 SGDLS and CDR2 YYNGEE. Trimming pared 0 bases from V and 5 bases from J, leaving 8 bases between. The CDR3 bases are TGTGCCAGCAGCGTAGACTTGTTTGAGACCCAGTACTTC. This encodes CASSVDLFETQYF.

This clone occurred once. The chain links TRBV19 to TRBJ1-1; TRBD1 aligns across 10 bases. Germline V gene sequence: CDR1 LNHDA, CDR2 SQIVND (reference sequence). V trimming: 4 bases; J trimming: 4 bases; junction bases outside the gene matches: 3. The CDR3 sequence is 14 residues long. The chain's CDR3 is CASSTGQGPTEAFF. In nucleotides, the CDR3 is TGTGCCAGTAGTACGGGACAGGGGCCCACTGAAGCTTTCTTT.

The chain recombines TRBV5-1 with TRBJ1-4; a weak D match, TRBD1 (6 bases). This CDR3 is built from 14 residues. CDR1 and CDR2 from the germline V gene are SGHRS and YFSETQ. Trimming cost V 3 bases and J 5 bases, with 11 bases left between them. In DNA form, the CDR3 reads TGCGCCAGCAGCTCCAGGGGAGGGAATGAAAAACTGTTTTTT. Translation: CASSSRGGNEKLFF.

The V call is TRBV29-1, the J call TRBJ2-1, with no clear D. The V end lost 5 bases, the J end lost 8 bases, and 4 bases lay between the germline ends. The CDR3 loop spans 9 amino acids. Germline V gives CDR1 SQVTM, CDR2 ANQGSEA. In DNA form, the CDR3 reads TGCAGCGTTCCGGATGAGCAGTTCTTC. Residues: CSVPDEQFF.

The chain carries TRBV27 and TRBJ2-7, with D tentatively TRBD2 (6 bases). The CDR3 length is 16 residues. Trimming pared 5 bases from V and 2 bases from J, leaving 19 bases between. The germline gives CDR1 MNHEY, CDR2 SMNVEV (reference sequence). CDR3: CASSLMGGRATYEQYF. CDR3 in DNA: TGTGCCAGCAGTCTTATGGGGGGTAGGGCGACCTACGAGCAGTACTTC.

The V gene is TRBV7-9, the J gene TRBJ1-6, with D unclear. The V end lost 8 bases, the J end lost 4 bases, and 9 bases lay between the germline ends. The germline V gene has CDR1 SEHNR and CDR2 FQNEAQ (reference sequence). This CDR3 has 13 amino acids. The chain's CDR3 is CASGTLYNSPLHF. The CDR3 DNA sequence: TGTGCCAGCGGCACCTTATATAATTCACCCCTCCACTTT.

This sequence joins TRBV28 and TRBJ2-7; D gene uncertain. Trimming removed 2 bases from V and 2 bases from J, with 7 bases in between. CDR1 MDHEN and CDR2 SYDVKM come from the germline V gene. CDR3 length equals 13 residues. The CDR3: CASSLALTYEQYV. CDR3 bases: TGTGCCAGCAGTTTAGCCTTGACCTACGAGCAGTACGTC.